These 23 T cell receptor beta chains originate from one sample sequenced in a study of shared clonotypes between healthy human individuals. Naive CD8 populations comprised CD45RO-negative cells positively selected for CCR7, excluding terminally differentiated effector memory CD45RA+ cells. Measured with immunoSEQ multiplex PCR; TCRdb has only the in-frame clones, and not every one. This table holds about 600,000 clones, 95% to 96% found once. Sequencing was done on a sample of naive CD8+ T cells sorted from blood. The source of these receptors is a young woman in good health.

The chain has TRBV6-5 and TRBJ1-5, with D possibly TRBD1 on 5 matching bases. The CDR3 loop spans 14 amino acids. Per germline, CDR1 MNHEY and CDR2 SVGAGI. V was cut by 6 bases and J by 2 bases, with 11 bases left in between. CDR3 nucleotides: TGTGCCAGCAGGGCTCGAGGGGGCAATCAGCCCCAGCATTTT. It translates to CASRARGGNQPQHF.

This sequence joins TRBV19 and TRBJ2-1, with D unclear. Per the germline V gene, CDR1 is LNHDA and CDR2 is SQIVND (reference sequence). Trimming cost V 7 bases and J 0 bases, with 19 bases left between them. This CDR3 has 17 amino acids. This chain's CDR3 is CASTTYRWTSSYNEQFF. The CDR3 coding sequence is TGTGCCAGTACAACCTATCGCTGGACGAGCTCCTACAATGAGCAGTTCTTC.

The chain has TRBV7-2 and TRBJ2-2; 10 bases map to TRBD2. The CDR3 extends over 16 amino acids. The trim removed 1 base at V and 6 bases at J, leaving 5 bases unmatched. The V gene's germline CDR1 is SGHTA and CDR2 FQGNSA. As DNA, the CDR3 is TGTGCCAGCAGCTTAGGGGCTAGCGGGAGCCCCGGGGAGCTGTTTTTT. Translated, it gives CASSLGASGSPGELFF. Together with reference TRBV7-2 and TRBJ2-2, the CDR3 gives the full variable domain: GAGVSQSPSNKVTEKGKDVELRCDPISGHTALYWYRQSLGQGLEFLIYFQGNSAPDKSGLPSDRFSAERTGGSVSTLTIQRTQQEDSAVYLCASSLGASGSPGELFFGEGSRLTVL.

This chain joins TRBV7-8 and TRBJ2-2; D gene uncertain. Germline values: CDR1 SGHVS, CDR2 FQNEAQ. The CDR3 runs 14 residues. The germline V and J ends were trimmed by 1 base and 6 bases, with 9 bases remaining between them. The chain's CDR3 is CASSLDPAAGELFF. Here the CDR3 DNA reads TGTGCCAGCAGCTTAGACCCCGCCGCCGGGGAGCTGTTTTTT.

The rearrangement joins TRBV7-9 to TRBJ2-7; 13 positions match TRBD2. The CDR3 loop spans 15 amino acids. Germline V CDR1 and CDR2: SEHNR, FQNEAQ (reference sequence). V lost 7 bases to trimming and J lost 7 bases; unmatched junction nucleotides: 10. The CDR3 protein is CASTGGTSGMEEQYF. In DNA form, the CDR3 reads TGTGCCAGCACCGGGGGGACTAGCGGGATGGAAGAGCAGTACTTC.

The rearrangement links TRBV28 to TRBJ1-1; possible D gene TRBD1, 6 bases. This CDR3 is built from 13 residues. Trimming cost V 0 bases and J 6 bases, with 8 bases left between them. CDR1 is MDHEN and CDR2 is SYDVKM in the germline V gene. CDR3 DNA sequence: TGTGCCAGCAGTTTATGGGACAGCCCTGAAGCTTTCTTT. This sequence encodes CASSLWDSPEAFF.

Only one count was recorded for this clone. Written as DNA, the CDR3 is TGTGCCAGCAGTTTATGGGTGGGAGAATCAGATACGCAGTATTTT. Protein product: CASSLWVGESDTQYF. The J gene is TRBJ2-3, the V gene TRBV28, with TRBD2 as a possible D gene (5 bases). Trimming cost V 0 bases and J 4 bases, with 11 bases left between them. CDR1 is MDHEN, CDR2 SYDVKM, per germline. The CDR3 length is 15 residues. The whole variable domain, remainder taken from reference TRBV28 and TRBJ2-3, is DVKVTQSSRYLVKRTGEKVFLECVQDMDHENMFWYRQDPGLGLRLIYFSYDVKMKEKGDIPEGYSVSREKKERFSLILESASTNQTSMYLCASSLWVGESDTQYFGPGTRLTVL.

The chain links TRBV28 to TRBJ2-3, with TRBD2 matching 7 bases. The CDR3 loop spans 16 amino acids. From germline, CDR1 is MDHEN and CDR2 SYDVKM. With V trimmed by 4 bases and J by 2 bases, 9 bases remained unmatched. The CDR3 protein is CASSSSTSRYTDTQYF. The CDR3 DNA reads TGTGCCAGCAGTTCCTCGACTAGCCGTTACACAGATACGCAGTATTTT.

V gene TRBV11-2 combines with J gene TRBJ2-5; D is perhaps TRBD1 or TRBD2 (5 bases each). With 1 base removed from V and 4 bases from J, the gap between germline ends came to 13 bases. Germline V CDR1 and CDR2: SGHAT, FQNNGV. The CDR3 has 15 residues. The CDR3 protein is CASSLGRVGGETQYF. DNA of the CDR3: TGTGCCAGCAGCTTAGGGCGCGTTGGGGGAGAGACCCAGTACTTC.

The chain recombines TRBV4-1 with TRBJ1-5; D not certain. The CDR3 runs 16 residues. Trimming shortened V by 4 bases and J by 1 base, and 14 bases separated the two germline ends. The V gene's germline CDR1 is MGHRA and CDR2 YSYEKL. The CDR3 spells CASSPSMGLSNQPQHF. The CDR3 DNA reads as TGCGCCAGCAGCCCCTCGATGGGGTTGAGCAATCAGCCCCAGCATTTT.

The chain employs TRBV7-6 and TRBJ2-3, with D maybe TRBD2 (5 bases). The CDR3 is made up of 17 amino acids. Germline V gene lookup returns CDR1 SGHVS and CDR2 FNYEAQ. V gave up 1 base and J gave up 3 bases, with 17 bases separating them. CDR3 sequence reads: CASSLGTGLGGTDTQYF. The DNA for the CDR3 is TGTGCCAGCAGCTTAGGGACGGGTCTCGGCGGGACAGATACGCAGTATTTT.

The rearrangement joins TRBV2 to TRBJ2-7; 9 nucleotides line up with TRBD1. With 4 bases clipped from V and 5 bases from J, the junction kept 12 bases outside the gene matches. The length of the CDR3 is 16 residues. From germline, CDR1 is SNHLY and CDR2 FYNNEI. The CDR3 nucleotides are TGTGCCAGCAGTGGGGGACAGGGCATTGTTAACGACGAGCAGTACTTC. This translates into CASSGGQGIVNDEQYF. The whole variable domain, remainder taken from reference TRBV2 and TRBJ2-7, is EPEVTQTPSHQVTQMGQEVILRCVPISNHLYFYWYRQILGQKVEFLVSFYNNEISEKSEIFDDQFSVERPDGSNFTLKIRSTKLEDSAMYFCASSGGQGIVNDEQYFGPGTRLTVT.

The chain combines TRBV9 with TRBJ2-1, with 10 nucleotides matching TRBD2. After removal of 4 bases from V and 5 bases from J, the junction contained 9 bases not matched to a gene. Germline-derived CDR1 and CDR2 are SGDLS and YYNGEE. This CDR3 contains 16 residues. For the CDR3, the DNA is TGTGCCAGCAGCCCATGGGGGACTAGCGTCAACAATGAGCAGTTCTTC. Translating it yields CASSPWGTSVNNEQFF.

CDR3 coding DNA: TGTGCCAGCAGCGTAGATTGGGGGCTCGGGGAAAAACTGTTTTTT. Its translation is CASSVDWGLGEKLFF. The chain links TRBV9 to TRBJ1-4, with D possibly being TRBD1 (6 bases). Germline lookup yields CDR1 SGDLS and CDR2 YYNGEE. This CDR3 has 15 amino acids. V shed 0 bases and J shed 8 bases, with 14 bases lying between them.

The chain carries TRBV5-4 and TRBJ2-5, with D perhaps TRBD2 (6 bases). This CDR3 region has 13 residues. The V end was cut by 5 bases, the J end by 3 bases, with 11 bases between. Germline CDR1 SGHNT, CDR2 YYREEE (reference sequence). The CDR3 loop is CASSQLAEETQYF. CDR3 sequence (DNA): TGTGCCAGCAGTCAACTAGCTGAAGAGACCCAGTACTTC.

This chain uses TRBV13 with TRBJ2-3, with 10 nucleotides matching TRBD2. The CDR3 length is 16 residues. Germline-derived CDR1 and CDR2 are PRHDT and FYEKMQ (reference sequence). Unmatched junction bases numbered 7, after V lost 3 bases and J lost 4 bases. The CDR3, as DNA: TGTGCCAGCAGCTTCCCTAGCGGGAGACTATCAGATACGCAGTATTTT. It is translated as CASSFPSGRLSDTQYF.

This chain connects TRBV10-3 to TRBJ1-2, with 9 bases that match TRBD1. The junction had 2 bases not matched to a gene; V was cut back by 1 base and J by 2 bases. The CDR3 runs 15 residues. Germline loops: CDR1 ENHRY, CDR2 SYGVKD. DNA for the CDR3: TGTGCCATCAGTGAGTTAGACAGGGGGAACTATGGCTACACCTTC. Translated, it gives CAISELDRGNYGYTF.

V usage is TRBV15 and J usage is TRBJ2-1, with D tentatively TRBD1 (5 bases). The germline V gene has CDR1 LNHNV and CDR2 YYDKDF (reference sequence). The CDR3 covers 16 residues. Deletions cut 0 bases from V and 2 bases from J, with 11 bases between. The CDR3 protein is CATSRDFRAPYNEQFF. Written as DNA, the CDR3 is TGTGCCACCAGCAGAGACTTCAGGGCCCCCTACAATGAGCAGTTCTTC.

The chain uses TRBV5-4 and TRBJ2-1; D is possibly TRBD1 or TRBD2 (5 bases each). This CDR3 contains 12 residues. V shed 1 base and J shed 8 bases, with 7 bases lying between them. The germline gives CDR1 SGHNT, CDR2 YYREEE (reference sequence). The CDR3 coding sequence is TGTGCCAGCAGCTTGTTGGGGGATGAGCAGTTCTTC. Amino acids: CASSLLGDEQFF. Filled out from reference TRBV5-4 and TRBJ2-1, the complete variable domain reads ETGVTQSPTHLIKTRGQQVTLRCSSQSGHNTVSWYQQALGQGPQFIFQYYREEENGRGNFPPRFSGLQFPNYSSELNVNALELDDSALYLCASSLLGDEQFFGPGTRLTVL.

The chain is built from TRBV9 and TRBJ1-2, with D hard to call. Germline V gene data show CDR1 as SGDLS and CDR2 as YYNGEE. The ends were cut back, 2 bases at V and 4 bases at J, with 9 bases in the middle. This CDR3 comprises 13 residues. The CDR3 nucleotides read TGTGCCAGCAGCGTCGACGGACCCTATGGCTACACCTTC. Translating gives CASSVDGPYGYTF.

The chain employs TRBV21-1 and TRBJ2-7; the table calls TRBD1, which could not be checked here. TRBV21-1 is assigned pseudogene status. This CDR3 contains 15 residues. Here the CDR3 DNA reads TGTGCCAGCAGCAGATTGGGACAGGGGGCCGGCGAGCAGTACTTC. Translating gives CASSRLGQGAGEQYF.

J is TRBJ2-7 and V is TRBV19, with 9 bases lining up with TRBD2. The germline CDR1 and CDR2 sequences are LNHDA and SQIVND (reference sequence). There are 13 residues in the CDR3. Trimming removed 2 bases from V and 7 bases from J; junction bases left unmatched: 3. The CDR3 sequence: CASSILAGQEQYF. CDR3 sequence (DNA): TGTGCCAGTAGTATACTAGCGGGACAGGAGCAGTACTTC.

The rearrangement uses TRBV27 and TRBJ1-1; D is ambiguous. V shed 5 bases and J shed 0 bases, with 16 bases lying between them. The CDR3 is made up of 16 amino acids. Germline loops: CDR1 MNHEY, CDR2 SMNVEV (reference sequence). CDR3 sequence (DNA): TGTGCCAGCAGTCCCTCCTTTGGAGTCGTGAACACTGAAGCTTTCTTT. This gives the protein CASSPSFGVVNTEAFF.